The source of this T cell receptor beta chain is a study of blood T cell repertoires in COVID-19. The wider study: Spain, Italy and the United States supplied samples that represented acute and convalescent COVID-19. Sources were T cells, B-cell-depleted T cells, or PBMCs; the material itself was cDNA or gDNA.

In the authors' methods: Estimates of nucleated cell counts were drawn from the amplification of reference gene primers. TCRdb keeps only in-frame clones here, not all; method: immunoSEQ multiplex PCR. The V and J calls and clone size are taken from that table; D and trimming were inferred from the DNA. The profile shows fewer than 200,000 clones, roughly four fifths of them singletons. CDR3 length equals 15 residues. Germline V gives CDR1 MDHEN, CDR2 SYDVKM. Trimming stripped 7 bases from V and 1 base from J, with 14 bases between. The gene calls are TRBV28 and TRBJ1-5; maybe TRBD1 (6 bases). This clonotype was obtained from a human donor in a cohort sampled during active COVID-19. The sample comprised peripheral blood. CDR3 sequence: CASILGGASNQPQHF. The CDR3 region has the DNA TGTGCCAGCATACTGGGGGGGGCGAGCAATCAGCCCCAGCATTTT.